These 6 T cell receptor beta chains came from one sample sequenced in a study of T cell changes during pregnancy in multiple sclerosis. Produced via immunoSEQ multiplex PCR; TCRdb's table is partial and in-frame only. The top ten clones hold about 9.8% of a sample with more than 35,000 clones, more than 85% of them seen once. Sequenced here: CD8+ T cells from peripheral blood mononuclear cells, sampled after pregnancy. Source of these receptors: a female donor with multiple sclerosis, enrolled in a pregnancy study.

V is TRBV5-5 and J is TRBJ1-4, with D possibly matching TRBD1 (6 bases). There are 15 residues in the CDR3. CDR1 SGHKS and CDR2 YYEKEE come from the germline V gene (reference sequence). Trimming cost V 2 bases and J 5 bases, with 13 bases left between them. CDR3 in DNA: TGTGCCAGCAGCTTTTGGGGGGGCCGGAATGAAAAACTGTTTTTT. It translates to CASSFWGGRNEKLFF.

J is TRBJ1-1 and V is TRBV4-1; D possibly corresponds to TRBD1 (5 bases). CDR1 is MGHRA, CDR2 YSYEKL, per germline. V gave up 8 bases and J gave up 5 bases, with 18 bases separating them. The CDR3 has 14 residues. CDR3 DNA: TGCGCCAGCGGCACGGGGGGTGGTGCGACTGAAGCTTTCTTT. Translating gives CASGTGGGATEAFF.

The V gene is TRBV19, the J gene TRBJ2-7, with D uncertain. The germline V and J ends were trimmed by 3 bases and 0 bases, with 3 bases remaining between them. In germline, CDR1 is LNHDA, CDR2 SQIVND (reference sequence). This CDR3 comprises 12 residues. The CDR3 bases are TGTGCCAGTAGTATCAGCTCCTACGAGCAGTACTTC. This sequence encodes CASSISSYEQYF.

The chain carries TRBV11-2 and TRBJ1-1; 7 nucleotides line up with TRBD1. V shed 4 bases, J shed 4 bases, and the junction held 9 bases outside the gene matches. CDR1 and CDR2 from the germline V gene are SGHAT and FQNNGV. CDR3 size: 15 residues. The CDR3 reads CASSYTGDTGTEAFF. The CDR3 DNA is TGTGCCAGCAGCTATACAGGGGATACGGGCACTGAAGCTTTCTTT.

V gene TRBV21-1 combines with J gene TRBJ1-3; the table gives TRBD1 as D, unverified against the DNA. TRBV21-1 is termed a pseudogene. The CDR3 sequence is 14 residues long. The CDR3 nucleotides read TGTGCCAGCCTTAACCCGGGACAGGGAAACACCATATATTTT. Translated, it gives CASLNPGQGNTIYF.

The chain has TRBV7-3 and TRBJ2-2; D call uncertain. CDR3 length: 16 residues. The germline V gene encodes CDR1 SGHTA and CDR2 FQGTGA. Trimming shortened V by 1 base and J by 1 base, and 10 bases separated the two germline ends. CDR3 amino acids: CASSLIRERNTGELFF. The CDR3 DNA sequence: TGTGCCAGCAGCTTAATCCGAGAACGGAACACCGGGGAGCTGTTTTTT.